This T cell receptor beta chain was retrieved from a study of cytomegalovirus exposure and HLA in healthy donors. PCR employed 60 Vbeta and 13 Jbeta primers. Clones were sequenced by immunoSEQ multiplex PCR, and TCRdb holds only the in-frame ones, with some missing. The profile shows 100,000 to 150,000 clones, about 81% of them singletons. Germline CDR1 and CDR2: MNHEY and SMNVEV (reference sequence). The V gene lost 6 bases and the J gene lost 0 bases, with 6 bases spanning the gap. This CDR3 spans 13 amino acids. The chain employs TRBV27 and TRBJ2-1; D is ambiguous. The source is a woman between 40 and 50 years old in good health and CMV-seropositive. Sequences were obtained from PBMCs. CDR3 region: CASSQNSYNEQFF. In nucleotides, the CDR3 is TGTGCCAGCAGCCAAAACTCCTACAATGAGCAGTTCTTC.